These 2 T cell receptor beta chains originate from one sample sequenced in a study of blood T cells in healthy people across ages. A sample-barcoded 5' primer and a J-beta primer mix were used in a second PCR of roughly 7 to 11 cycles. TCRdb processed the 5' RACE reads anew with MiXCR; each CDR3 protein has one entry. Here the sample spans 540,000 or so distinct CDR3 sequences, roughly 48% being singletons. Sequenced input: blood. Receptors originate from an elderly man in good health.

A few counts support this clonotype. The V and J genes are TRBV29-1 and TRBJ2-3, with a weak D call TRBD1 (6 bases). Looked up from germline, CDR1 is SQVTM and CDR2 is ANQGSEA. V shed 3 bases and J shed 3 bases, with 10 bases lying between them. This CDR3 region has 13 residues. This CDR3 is CSVDRGVTDTQYF. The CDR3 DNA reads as TGCAGCGTTGACAGGGGAGTGACAGATACGCAGTATTTT.

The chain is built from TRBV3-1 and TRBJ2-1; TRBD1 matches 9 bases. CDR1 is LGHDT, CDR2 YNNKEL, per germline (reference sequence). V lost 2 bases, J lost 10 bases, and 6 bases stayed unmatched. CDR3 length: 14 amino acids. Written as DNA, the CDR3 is TGTGCCAGCAGCCAACTTACAGGGGGCATCGAGCAGTTCTTC. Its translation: CASSQLTGGIEQFF.